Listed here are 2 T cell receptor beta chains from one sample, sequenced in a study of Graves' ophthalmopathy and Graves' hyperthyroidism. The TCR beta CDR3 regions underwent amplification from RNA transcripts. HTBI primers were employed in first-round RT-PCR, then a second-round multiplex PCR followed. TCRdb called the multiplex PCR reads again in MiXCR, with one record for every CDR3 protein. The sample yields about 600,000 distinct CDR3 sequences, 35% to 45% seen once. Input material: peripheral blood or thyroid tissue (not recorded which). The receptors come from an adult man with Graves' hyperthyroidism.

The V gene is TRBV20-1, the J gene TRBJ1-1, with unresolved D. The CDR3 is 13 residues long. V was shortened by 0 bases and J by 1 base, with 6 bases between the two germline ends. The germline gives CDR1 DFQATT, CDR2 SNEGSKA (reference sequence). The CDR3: CSARDLANTEAFF. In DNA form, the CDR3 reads TGCAGTGCTAGAGACTTAGCGAACACTGAAGCTTTCTTT.

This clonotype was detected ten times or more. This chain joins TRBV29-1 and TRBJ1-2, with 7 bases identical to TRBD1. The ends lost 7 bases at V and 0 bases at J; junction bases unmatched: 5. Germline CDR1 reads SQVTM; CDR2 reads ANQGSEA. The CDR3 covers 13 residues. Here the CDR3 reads CSARTGPNYGYTF. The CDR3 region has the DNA TGCAGCGCTCGGACAGGACCTAACTATGGCTACACCTTC.